This record covers a single TCR beta chain. This entry belongs to a study of cytotoxic CD8 clonotypes in ibrutinib-treated CLL. The method was immunoSEQ multiplex PCR; TCRdb's version includes in-frame clones alone and lacks a portion of them. This sample carries 150,000 or so clones, around 80% of them seen once, and the ten largest clones take less than 8.5%. CDR1 is SGHTS and CDR2 is YDEGEE in the germline V gene. CDR3 length equals 13 residues. The V gene lost 4 bases and the J gene lost 6 bases, with 13 bases spanning the gap. The source material was PBMCs, sampled after 36 months of ibrutinib treatment. The TCR sequence derives from a human donor with chronic lymphocytic leukemia. This chain connects TRBV5-8 to TRBJ1-2; D is possibly TRBD1 (5 bases). The DNA for the CDR3 is TGTGCCAGCAGCCCAGGGTTCATTGATGGCTACACCTTC. Encoded protein: CASSPGFIDGYTF.